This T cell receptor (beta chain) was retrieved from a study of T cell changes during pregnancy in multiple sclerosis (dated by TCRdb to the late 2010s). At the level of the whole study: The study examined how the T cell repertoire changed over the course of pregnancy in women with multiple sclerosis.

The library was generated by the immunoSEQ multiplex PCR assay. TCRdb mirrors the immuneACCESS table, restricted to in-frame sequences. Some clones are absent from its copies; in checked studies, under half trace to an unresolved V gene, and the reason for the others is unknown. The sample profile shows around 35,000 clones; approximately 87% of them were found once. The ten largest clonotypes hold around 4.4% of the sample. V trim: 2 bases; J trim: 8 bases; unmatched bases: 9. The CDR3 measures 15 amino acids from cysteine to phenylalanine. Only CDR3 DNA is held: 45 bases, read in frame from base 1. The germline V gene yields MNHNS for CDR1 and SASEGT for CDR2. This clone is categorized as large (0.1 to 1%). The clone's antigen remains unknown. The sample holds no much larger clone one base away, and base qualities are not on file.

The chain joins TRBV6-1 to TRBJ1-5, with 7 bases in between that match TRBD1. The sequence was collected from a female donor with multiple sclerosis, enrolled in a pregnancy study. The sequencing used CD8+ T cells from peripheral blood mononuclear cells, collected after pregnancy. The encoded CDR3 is CASSETGQPSEPQHF. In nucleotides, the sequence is TGTGCCAGCAGTGAAACGGGACAGCCTTCGGAGCCCCAGCATTTT.